This is a list of T cell receptor beta chains from one sample in a study of T cells in Graves' hyperthyroidism and ophthalmopathy. Each CDR3 protein is one row after TCRdb ran MiXCR on the multiplex PCR reads. This sample has around 600,000 distinct CDR3 sequences, with roughly 15% found just once. Sequences were obtained from blood. The source is a woman between 50 and 59 years old with Graves' ophthalmopathy. The CDR3 runs from the conserved cysteine through the conserved F or W. Fields, in order: clone size, V gene, D gene, J gene, CDR3 protein, CDR3 DNA. D genes are given only for firm matches. Only some rows state a clone size, as once, few, many or a class for expanded clones.

abundance: many
v_gene: TRBV28
d_gene: .
j_gene: TRBJ2-3
CDR3aa: CASRGRGAMGDTQYF
CDR3nt: TGTGCCAGCAGGGGGAGGGGGGCCATGGGGGATACGCAGTATTTT

abundance: many
v_gene: TRBV27
d_gene: .
j_gene: TRBJ2-4
CDR3aa: CATGSPGGSKENIQYF
CDR3nt: TGTGCCACCGGATCTCCCGGAGGGAGCAAGGAAAACATTCAGTACTTC

abundance: many
v_gene: TRBV18
d_gene: .
j_gene: TRBJ2-3
CDR3aa: CASSPGSTDTQYF
CDR3nt: TGTGCCAGCAGCCCGGGGAGCACAGATACGCAGTATTTT

abundance: few
v_gene: TRBV5-8
d_gene: TRBD1
j_gene: TRBJ2-2
CDR3aa: CASSLDRGFNTGELFF
CDR3nt: TGTGCCAGCAGCTTAGACAGGGGCTTCAACACCGGGGAGCTGTTTTTT

abundance: few
v_gene: TRBV4-1
d_gene: .
j_gene: TRBJ1-1
CDR3aa: CASSQVDGLNTEAFF
CDR3nt: TGCGCCAGCAGCCAAGTGGATGGGCTGAACACTGAAGCTTTCTTT

abundance: .
v_gene: TRBV28
d_gene: .
j_gene: TRBJ1-2
CDR3aa: CASSTPEGDYGYTF
CDR3nt: TGTGCCAGCAGCACCCCGGAAGGGGACTATGGCTACACCTTC

abundance: .
v_gene: TRBV20-1
d_gene: .
j_gene: TRBJ1-5
CDR3aa: CSARGPQQGDQPQHF
CDR3nt: TGCAGTGCTAGAGGCCCTCAACAGGGAGATCAGCCCCAGCATTTT

abundance: many
v_gene: TRBV28
d_gene: .
j_gene: TRBJ2-1
CDR3aa: CAVGGLNNNEQFF
CDR3nt: TGTGCCGTAGGGGGACTAAATAACAATGAGCAGTTCTTC

abundance: .
v_gene: TRBV2
d_gene: .
j_gene: TRBJ2-1
CDR3aa: CASTSNEQFF
CDR3nt: TGTGCCAGCACCAGCAATGAGCAGTTCTTC

abundance: .
v_gene: TRBV6-2/TRBV6-3
d_gene: .
j_gene: TRBJ2-6
CDR3aa: CASRTNLGVTGANVLTF
CDR3nt: TGTGCCAGCAGGACAAACCTAGGGGTAACTGGGGCCAACGTCCTGACTTTC

abundance: many
v_gene: TRBV5-1
d_gene: .
j_gene: TRBJ2-7
CDR3aa: CASSLERAGDDHEQYF
CDR3nt: TGCGCCAGCAGCTTGGAGAGGGCAGGGGATGATCACGAGCAGTACTTC

abundance: many
v_gene: TRBV19
d_gene: .
j_gene: TRBJ2-7
CDR3aa: CASSMRATGLLREQYF
CDR3nt: TGTGCCAGTAGTATGAGAGCAACCGGTCTGTTAAGGGAGCAGTACTTC

abundance: .
v_gene: TRBV7-3
d_gene: TRBD1
j_gene: TRBJ2-1
CDR3aa: CASSRGGGEQFF
CDR3nt: TGTGCCAGCAGCAGAGGGGGCGGTGAGCAGTTCTTC

abundance: few
v_gene: TRBV19
d_gene: .
j_gene: TRBJ1-1
CDR3aa: CASNPGGGLGAFF
CDR3nt: TGTGCCAGTAACCCGGGGGGGGGACTGGGAGCTTTCTTT

abundance: many
v_gene: TRBV10-3
d_gene: TRBD2
j_gene: TRBJ2-1
CDR3aa: CAISESPSGRGNEQFF
CDR3nt: TGTGCCATCAGTGAGTCGCCTAGCGGGAGGGGCAATGAGCAGTTCTTC

abundance: few
v_gene: TRBV10-3
d_gene: .
j_gene: TRBJ1-2
CDR3aa: CAIREKGYGYTF
CDR3nt: TGTGCCATCAGGGAAAAGGGCTATGGCTACACCTTC

abundance: many
v_gene: TRBV7-9
d_gene: TRBD2
j_gene: TRBJ2-1
CDR3aa: CASSSSGRLGQFF
CDR3nt: TGTGCCAGCAGCTCTAGCGGGAGGCTTGGGCAGTTCTTC

abundance: many
v_gene: TRBV20-1
d_gene: TRBD2
j_gene: TRBJ2-1
CDR3aa: CSARPSGAVGEQFF
CDR3nt: TGCAGTGCTAGACCTAGCGGAGCCGTGGGTGAGCAGTTCTTC

abundance: .
v_gene: TRBV29-1
d_gene: .
j_gene: TRBJ1-2
CDR3aa: CSVRDLNGYTF
CDR3nt: TGCAGCGTTCGGGATTTGAATGGCTACACCTTC

abundance: few
v_gene: TRBV19
d_gene: TRBD1
j_gene: TRBJ2-1
CDR3aa: CASSKTGNSYNEQFF
CDR3nt: TGTGCCAGTAGTAAGACAGGGAACTCCTACAATGAGCAGTTCTTC

abundance: many
v_gene: TRBV12-3/TRBV12-4
d_gene: TRBD2
j_gene: TRBJ2-3
CDR3aa: CASVRSGRWMDTQYF
CDR3nt: TGTGCCAGCGTTAGAAGCGGGAGGTGGATGGATACGCAGTATTTT

abundance: few
v_gene: TRBV11-2
d_gene: TRBD1
j_gene: TRBJ2-7
CDR3aa: CASWRTGTGSTYEQYF
CDR3nt: TGTGCCAGCTGGCGGACCGGGACAGGGAGCACCTACGAGCAGTACTTC

abundance: many
v_gene: TRBV7-2
d_gene: .
j_gene: TRBJ2-5
CDR3aa: CASSLKETQYF
CDR3nt: TGTGCCAGCAGCTTAAAAGAGACCCAGTACTTC

abundance: .
v_gene: TRBV7-7
d_gene: TRBD2
j_gene: TRBJ2-5
CDR3aa: CASSSSGSWETQYF
CDR3nt: TGTGCTAGCAGCTCTAGCGGGAGTTGGGAGACCCAGTACTTC

abundance: many
v_gene: TRBV20-1
d_gene: TRBD2
j_gene: TRBJ2-3
CDR3aa: CSGLAVITDTQYF
CDR3nt: TGCAGTGGACTAGCGGTTATAACAGATACGCAGTATTTT

abundance: .
v_gene: TRBV4-1
d_gene: .
j_gene: TRBJ2-1
CDR3aa: CASSRRDGSYNEQFF
CDR3nt: TGCGCCAGCAGCCGAAGGGACGGGTCCTACAATGAGCAGTTCTTC

abundance: many
v_gene: TRBV28
d_gene: .
j_gene: TRBJ1-1
CDR3aa: CASSLLGRGTEAFF
CDR3nt: TGTGCCAGCAGTTTACTGGGGAGGGGAACTGAAGCTTTCTTT

abundance: many
v_gene: TRBV28
d_gene: TRBD1
j_gene: TRBJ2-7
CDR3aa: CASSSTGQGLSYEQYF
CDR3nt: TGTGCCAGCAGTTCCACGGGACAGGGTCTCTCCTACGAGCAGTACTTC

abundance: .
v_gene: TRBV9
d_gene: TRBD1
j_gene: TRBJ1-4
CDR3aa: CASSDSGQDNEKLFF
CDR3nt: TGTGCCAGCAGCGACTCGGGACAGGATAATGAAAAACTGTTTTTT

abundance: .
v_gene: TRBV4-1
d_gene: .
j_gene: TRBJ2-7
CDR3aa: CASSQITGNFYEQYF
CDR3nt: TGCGCCAGCAGCCAAATAACAGGGAATTTCTACGAGCAGTACTTC

abundance: .
v_gene: TRBV19
d_gene: TRBD2
j_gene: TRBJ2-7
CDR3aa: CASSIRFLAGRVYEQYF
CDR3nt: TGTGCCAGTAGCATAAGGTTTCTAGCGGGTCGTGTGTACGAGCAGTACTTC